These T cell receptor beta chains were read from a single sample in a study of response to subunit inactivated influenza vaccine. In TCRdb, the RT-PCR reads were re-called with MiXCR into one record per CDR3 protein. The table has fewer than 200,000 distinct CDR3 sequences, around 9% seen once. The material sequenced was non-naive T cells sorted from PBMCs, taken on the day of vaccination. These receptors originate from a man in his fifties or sixties who received an inactivated influenza vaccine. CDR3s include the opening cysteine and the closing phenylalanine or tryptophan. The D gene is left open where the match is weak. Clone size is stated in some rows and not others, as once, few, many or a class when expanded.

TRBJ2-5	TRBV20-1	TRBD1	few	CSGTGVSRETQYF	TGCAGCGGGACAGGGGTCTCCAGGGAGACCCAGTACTTC
TRBJ1-4	TRBV29-1	NA	many	CSVGVGSNEKLFF	TGCAGCGTGGGGGTGGGATCTAATGAAAAACTGTTTTTT
TRBJ2-1	TRBV6-1	TRBD1	many	CATKPGQDYNEQFF	TGTGCCACGAAACCGGGACAGGACTACAATGAGCAGTTCTTC
TRBJ1-5	TRBV7-2	TRBD1	few	CASSWGGQSNQPQHF	TGTGCCAGCAGCTGGGGGGGACAGAGCAATCAGCCCCAGCATTTT
TRBJ1-5	TRBV7-2	NA	NA	CASSPSHSNQPQHF	TGTGCCAGCAGCCCCTCCCATAGCAATCAGCCCCAGCATTTT
TRBJ2-3	TRBV6-5	TRBD2	NA	CASSYSIGAGAADTQYF	TGTGCCAGCAGTTACTCGATCGGAGCGGGAGCCGCAGATACGCAGTATTTT
TRBJ1-2	TRBV7-9	NA	NA	CASNQWEGTGYTF	TGTGCCAGCAACCAGTGGGAGGGGACCGGCTACACCTTC
TRBJ2-3	TRBV27	NA	few	CASSLGDGRLRYF	TGTGCCAGCAGTTTAGGGGACGGTCGTCTGCGATATTTT
TRBJ2-7	TRBV10-3	NA	many	CAISESGPQYF	TGTGCCATCAGTGAGTCGGGTCCACAGTACTTC
TRBJ2-2	TRBV20-1	TRBD2	few	CSATKVASGGEAGELFF	TGCAGTGCAACAAAGGTCGCTAGCGGGGGGGAGGCCGGGGAGCTGTTTTTT
TRBJ2-1	TRBV7-2	NA	few	CASSLARRTTNEQFF	TGTGCCAGCAGCTTAGCGAGGCGAACCACCAATGAGCAGTTCTTC
TRBJ2-5	TRBV15	NA	NA	CATSLVPLYQETQYF	TGTGCCACCTCCCTGGTACCACTGTACCAAGAGACCCAGTACTTC
TRBJ2-7	TRBV13	TRBD1	NA	CASSSLRQGSSYEQYF	TGTGCCAGCAGCTCCCTACGACAGGGCAGCTCCTACGAGCAGTACTTC
TRBJ2-7	TRBV5-8	TRBD2	NA	CASSFTSGGFEQYF	TGTGCCAGCAGCTTTACCAGCGGGGGATTCGAGCAGTACTTC
TRBJ2-3	TRBV7-8	TRBD2	NA	CASSLRPAGGTDTQYF	TGTGCCAGCAGCTTACGTCCAGCGGGAGGCACAGATACGCAGTATTTT
TRBJ2-6	TRBV10-3	NA	many	CAISEGIPPSGANVLTF	TGTGCCATCAGTGAAGGAATCCCTCCCTCTGGGGCCAACGTCCTGACTTTC
TRBJ1-6	TRBV7-2	TRBD1	NA	CASSPSQGGNSPLHF	TGTGCCAGCAGCCCCAGTCAGGGGGGCAATTCACCCCTCCACTTT
TRBJ1-1	TRBV18	TRBD1	many	CASSLDRGIEAFF	TGTGCCAGCTCCTTGGACAGGGGGATTGAAGCTTTCTTT
TRBJ2-5	TRBV20-1	TRBD2	few	CSALTGLAGPETQYF	TGCAGTGCACTTACCGGACTAGCGGGCCCAGAGACCCAGTACTTC
TRBJ2-7	TRBV2	TRBD1	many	CATSGQASRQYF	TGTGCCACCTCGGGACAGGCATCACGGCAGTACTTC
TRBJ1-5	TRBV29-1	NA	few	CSVGGDGNQPQHF	TGCAGCGTTGGGGGGGACGGCAATCAGCCCCAGCATTTT
TRBJ1-6	TRBV10-3	NA	many	CAIKGGREAPLHF	TGTGCCATCAAGGGTGGTAGGGAGGCACCCCTCCACTTT
TRBJ2-2	TRBV6-5	NA	NA	CASVNAYGELFF	TGTGCCAGCGTCAACGCATATGGGGAGCTGTTTTTT
TRBJ1-6	TRBV6-2/TRBV6-3	NA	once	CASSQTRVDSPLHF	TGTGCCAGCAGTCAGACAAGGGTTGATTCACCCCTCCACTTT
TRBJ2-1	TRBV20-1	NA	few	CSARDAGYNEQFF	TGCAGTGCTAGAGATGCCGGGTACAATGAGCAGTTCTTC
TRBJ2-3	TRBV12-3/TRBV12-4	TRBD2	many	CASRRGTSGSTDTQYF	TGTGCCAGCAGACGAGGGACTAGCGGGAGCACAGATACGCAGTATTTT
TRBJ1-5	TRBV5-1	TRBD1	few	CASSLGTGATQPQHF	TGCGCCAGCAGCTTAGGGACAGGGGCTACGCAGCCCCAGCATTTT
TRBJ2-7	TRBV12-3/TRBV12-4	NA	NA	CASSSLTYFYEQYF	TGTGCCAGCAGTTCTTTGACATACTTCTACGAGCAGTACTTC
TRBJ2-1	TRBV11-2	TRBD2	NA	CASSFRSGGYCSYNEQFF	TGTGCCAGCAGCTTCCGTAGCGGGGGCTACTGCTCCTACAATGAGCAGTTCTTC
TRBJ2-5	TRBV5-1	NA	many	CASRYTSTGPQETQYF	TGCGCCAGCAGGTACACTTCAACAGGGCCCCAAGAGACCCAGTACTTC